Following are 9 T cell receptor beta chains from one sample sequenced in a study of blood T cells in healthy people across ages. The second PCR ran about 7 to 12 cycles with a sample-barcoded 5' primer and J-beta primers. MiXCR was run by TCRdb on the 5' RACE reads, yielding one entry per CDR3 protein. This table holds around 1,600,000 distinct CDR3 sequences, 40% to 45% found once. The material sequenced was blood. The receptors derive from a woman aged 18-35 years in good health.

This clonotype was counted between two and nine times. This chain links TRBV7-2 with TRBJ2-7; a weak D match, TRBD2 (5 bases). The germline V and J ends were trimmed by 5 bases and 2 bases, with 16 bases remaining between them. From germline, CDR1 is SGHTA and CDR2 FQGNSA. The CDR3 runs to 15 residues. The CDR3 protein is CASSRGIPRAYEQYF. Here the CDR3 DNA reads TGTGCCAGCAGCCGGGGAATCCCAAGGGCCTACGAGCAGTACTTC.

This clonotype was found many times. The chain carries TRBV4-1 and TRBJ2-7; 15 nucleotides match TRBD2. The CDR3 covers 18 residues. The J segment lost 0 bases and the V segment lost 2 bases, leaving 5 bases of the junction unmatched. CDR1 MGHRA and CDR2 YSYEKL come from the germline V gene. CDR3 amino acids: CASSQTGLAGGLSYEQYF. Written as DNA, the CDR3 is TGCGCCAGCAGCCAAACGGGACTAGCGGGAGGTCTCTCCTACGAGCAGTACTTC.

The chain recombines TRBV20-1 with TRBJ1-2; D unresolved. V was shortened by 5 bases and J by 6 bases, with 16 bases between the two germline ends. Germline V gives CDR1 DFQATT, CDR2 SNEGSKA (reference sequence). CDR3 length equals 13 residues. The CDR3 coding sequence is TGCAGTGCTTGGGCCCCTAATAGCGATGGCTACACCTTC. It codes for CSAWAPNSDGYTF.

This sequence joins TRBV7-9 and TRBJ1-2; possible D gene TRBD1, 5 bases. Germline V gene lookup returns CDR1 SEHNR and CDR2 FQNEAQ (reference sequence). The CDR3 has 14 amino acids. The V gene lost 6 bases and the J gene lost 4 bases, with 15 bases spanning the gap. CDR3 amino acids: CASSRGVAFYGYTF. CDR3 DNA sequence: TGTGCCAGCAGTCGGGGGGTGGCTTTCTATGGCTACACCTTC.

The CDR3 region is CASSIQGATDGYTF. The CDR3 DNA reads TGTGCCAGCAGCATACAGGGGGCGACCGATGGCTACACCTTC. This rearrangement joins TRBV7-9 to TRBJ1-2; 9 positions match TRBD1. The CDR3 contains 14 residues. From germline, CDR1 is SEHNR and CDR2 FQNEAQ (reference sequence). J was trimmed by 6 bases and V by 5 bases; bases with no gene match: 7.

This clonotype was observed a few times. The junction shows a germline mismatch at one end, possibly a read error. The chain is built from TRBV2 and TRBJ2-7, with a weak D call TRBD1 (6 bases). Judging by the DNA end, TRBJ2-5 fits better; the J call may be wrong. CDR3 size: 15 residues. Germline CDR1 is SNHLY and CDR2 is FYNNEI. CDR3 sequence reads: CASNEVSWGLETQYF. The DNA for the CDR3 is TGTGCCAGCAATGAAGTTAGCTGGGGGCTTGAGACCCAGTACTTC.

This clonotype was counted at least ten times. The gene calls are TRBV20-1 and TRBJ1-5; D is unclear. The length of the CDR3 is 12 residues. CDR1 DFQATT and CDR2 SNEGSKA come from the germline V gene (reference sequence). The V gene lost 0 bases and the J gene lost 6 bases, with 6 bases spanning the gap. The DNA for the CDR3 is TGCAGTGCTAGAGAGGGCACTCAGCCCCAGCATTTT. As protein: CSAREGTQPQHF.

This clonotype was counted many times. The CDR3, as DNA: TGCGCCAGCAGCTTGGGGTCGAGGGGGCGATATCAGGATGAGCAGTTCTTC. Amino acid sequence: CASSLGSRGRYQDEQFF. This chain uses TRBV5-1 with TRBJ2-1; 7 bases align to TRBD1. CDR3 length equals 17 residues. CDR1 is SGHRS and CDR2 is YFSETQ in the germline V gene. The trim removed 0 bases at V and 8 bases at J, leaving 14 bases unmatched.

This rearrangement joins TRBV6-5 to TRBJ2-7; 7 bases are a match to TRBD2. The J call may be incorrect, as the DNA end agrees better with TRBJ2-5. This CDR3 region has 13 residues. Germline CDR1 and CDR2: MNHEY and SVGAGI. The CDR3 region has the DNA TGTGCCAGCAGTGACAGCGGGGACGGGACCCAGTACTTC. Translating it yields CASSDSGDGTQYF.